The TCR beta chain under discussion was sequenced for a study of radiotherapy plus CTLA-4 blockade in lung cancer. For the study at large: Among all patients, approximately 17% showed objective responses, while 30% to 35% had disease control. Study conclusions and caveats: Early clone dynamics of blood T cells, plus interferon-beta, reportedly predicted response best. Blood saw expansion of tumor-derived TCR clones after radiotherapy plus ipilimumab.

The length of the CDR3 is 11 residues. Deletions cut 6 bases from V and 9 bases from J, with 9 bases between. Germline V gene lookup returns CDR1 LNHDA and CDR2 SQIVND (reference sequence). Regarding this clone: Its antigen is unidentified.

The repertoire was sequenced with immunoSEQ multiplex PCR; TCRdb's copy has only in-frame clones and lacks some. The data hold tens of thousands of clones, with approximately 78% observed a single time. Sequenced here: peripheral blood, sampled from a patient treated with radiotherapy plus ipilimumab. This chain uses TRBV19 with TRBJ2-1; D gene ambiguous. This TCR was recovered from a human donor with non-small cell lung cancer that progressed on radiotherapy plus ipilimumab. CDR3 in DNA: TGTGCCAGTAGAAGGAGTTCTGAGCAGTTCTTC. Residues: CASRRSSEQFF.